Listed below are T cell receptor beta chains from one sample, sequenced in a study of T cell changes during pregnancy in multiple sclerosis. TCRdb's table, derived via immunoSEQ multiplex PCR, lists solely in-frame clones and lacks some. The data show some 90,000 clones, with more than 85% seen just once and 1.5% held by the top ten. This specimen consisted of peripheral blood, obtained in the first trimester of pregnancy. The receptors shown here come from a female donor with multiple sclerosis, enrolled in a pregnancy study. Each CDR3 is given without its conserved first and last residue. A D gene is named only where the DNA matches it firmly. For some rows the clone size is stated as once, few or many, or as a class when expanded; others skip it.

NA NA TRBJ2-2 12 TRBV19 ASSIGGNTGELF
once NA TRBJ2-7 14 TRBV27 ASSLFGLQASYEQY
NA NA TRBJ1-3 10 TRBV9 ASNTPGNTIY
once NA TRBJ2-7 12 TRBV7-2 ASSLNGMVYEQY
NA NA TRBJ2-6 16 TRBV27 ASSLSATAISGANVLT
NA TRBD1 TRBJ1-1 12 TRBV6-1 ASRARTGNTEAF
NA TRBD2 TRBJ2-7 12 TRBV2 ASKEGTGGHEQY
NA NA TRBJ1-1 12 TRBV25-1 ASSANQGHTEAF
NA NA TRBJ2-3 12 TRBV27 ASSLRPRADTQY
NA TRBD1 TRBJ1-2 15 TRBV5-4 ASSSELGGQGVSGYT
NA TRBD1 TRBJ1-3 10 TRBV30 ALDRDGNTIY
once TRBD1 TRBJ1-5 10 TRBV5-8 ASGTGYQPQH
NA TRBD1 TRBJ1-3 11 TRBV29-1 SVESGTGRTIY
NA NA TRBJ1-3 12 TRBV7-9 ASSRGISGNTIY
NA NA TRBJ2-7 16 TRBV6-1 ASSDGSRAQRSPYEQY
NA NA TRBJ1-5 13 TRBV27 ASSSTPLGGQPQH
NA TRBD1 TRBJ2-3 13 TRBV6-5 ASSSDRGGTDTQY
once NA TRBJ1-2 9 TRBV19 ASRVDYGYT
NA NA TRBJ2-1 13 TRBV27 ASTSRGTSYNEQF
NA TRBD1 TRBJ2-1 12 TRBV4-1 ASSQPGQGYEQF
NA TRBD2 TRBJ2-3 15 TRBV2 ARKPSGTSGSTDTQY
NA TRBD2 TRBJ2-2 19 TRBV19 ASSRRLAGGPSPWDTGELF
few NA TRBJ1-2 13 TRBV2 ASSEGLTVNYGYT
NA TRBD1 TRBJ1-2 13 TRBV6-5 ASSYSTGTLSGYT
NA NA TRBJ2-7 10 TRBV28 ASSFDRWEQY
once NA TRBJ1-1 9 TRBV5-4 ASTFGGEAF
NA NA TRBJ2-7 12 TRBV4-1 ASSHLRVSYEQY
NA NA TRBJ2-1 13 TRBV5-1 ASQPAAGTWNEQF
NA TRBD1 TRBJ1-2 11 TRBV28 ASRMTGVSGYT
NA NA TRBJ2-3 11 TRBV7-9 ASSLAGGDTQY
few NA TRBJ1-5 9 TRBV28 ASTLGGPQH
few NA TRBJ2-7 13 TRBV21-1 ASRWEDDLTYEQY
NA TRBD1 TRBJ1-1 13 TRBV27 ASSLSDRFYTEAF
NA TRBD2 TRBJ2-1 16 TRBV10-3 AISNWTSGRDDDNEQF
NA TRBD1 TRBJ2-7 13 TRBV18 ASSPSGQGSYEQY
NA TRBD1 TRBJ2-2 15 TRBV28 ASSFPPGTGNTGELF
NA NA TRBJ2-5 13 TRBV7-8 ASSLVPGLRETQY
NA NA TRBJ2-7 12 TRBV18 ASSPQIRVDEQY
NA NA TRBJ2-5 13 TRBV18 ASERTGTEFETQY
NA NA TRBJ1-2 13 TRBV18 ASSPRGAANYGYT
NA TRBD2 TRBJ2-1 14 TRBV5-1 ASSLIAGSSYNEQF
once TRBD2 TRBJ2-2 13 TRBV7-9 ASSLAGRLTGELF
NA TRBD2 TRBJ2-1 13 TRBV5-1 AGTHSGSPYNEQF
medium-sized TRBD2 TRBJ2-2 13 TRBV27 ASRSGGSLTGELF
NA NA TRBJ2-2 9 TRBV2 ASREAGELF
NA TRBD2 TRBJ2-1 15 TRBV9 ASSSRTSGPGDNEQF
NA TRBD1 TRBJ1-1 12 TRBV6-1 ASSGGQGITEAF
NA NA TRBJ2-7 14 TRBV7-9 ASSPRGSGISYEQY
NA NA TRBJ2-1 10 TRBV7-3 ASSLADNEQF
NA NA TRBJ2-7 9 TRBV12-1 ATYSSYEQY
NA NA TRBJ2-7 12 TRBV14 ASSQGRGAYEQY
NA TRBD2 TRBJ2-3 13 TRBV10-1 ASSEGLAASDTQY
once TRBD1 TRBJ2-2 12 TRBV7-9 ASSPGQYTGELF
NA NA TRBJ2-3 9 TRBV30 AGTRTDTQY
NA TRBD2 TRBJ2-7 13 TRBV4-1 ASSQPSSGSYEQY